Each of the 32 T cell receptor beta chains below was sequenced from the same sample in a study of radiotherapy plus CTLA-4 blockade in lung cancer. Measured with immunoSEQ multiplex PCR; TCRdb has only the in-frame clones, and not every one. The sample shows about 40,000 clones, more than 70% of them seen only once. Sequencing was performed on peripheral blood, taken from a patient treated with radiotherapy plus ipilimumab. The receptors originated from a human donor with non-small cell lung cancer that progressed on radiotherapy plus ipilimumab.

In DNA, the CDR3 is TGTGCCAGCAGCTTAACCCCTAGCGGGGGGCCCTATGCCGAGCAGTACTTC. This translates into CASSLTPSGGPYAEQYF. V is TRBV7-3 and J is TRBJ2-7; 11 bases align to TRBD2. The V gene end was trimmed by 0 bases and the J gene end by 6 bases; junction bases not matched to a gene: 10. This CDR3 has 17 amino acids. Germline V gene lookup returns CDR1 SGHTA and CDR2 FQGTGA.

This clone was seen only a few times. The CDR3 DNA reads as TGTGCAAGTCGCTTAGTGCGCGGGAGCTACAGGAGATACGAGCAGTACTTC. Its protein is CASRLVRGSYRRYEQYF. This sequence joins TRBV12-2 and TRBJ2-7; the table's D call, TRBD2, was not checked against the DNA. TRBV12-2 constitutes a pseudogene. The CDR3 is 17 residues long.

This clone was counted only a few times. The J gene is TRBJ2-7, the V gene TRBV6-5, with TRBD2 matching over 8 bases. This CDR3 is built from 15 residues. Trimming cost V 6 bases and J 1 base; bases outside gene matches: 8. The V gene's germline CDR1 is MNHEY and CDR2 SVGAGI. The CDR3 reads CASSRGLATSYEQYF. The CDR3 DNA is TGTGCCAGCAGCCGCGGACTAGCCACGTCCTACGAGCAGTACTTC.

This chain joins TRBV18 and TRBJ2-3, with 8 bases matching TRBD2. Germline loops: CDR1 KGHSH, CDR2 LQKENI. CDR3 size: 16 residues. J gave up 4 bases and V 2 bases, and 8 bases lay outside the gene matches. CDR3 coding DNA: TGTGCCAGCTCACCAACCACGGGGGGGATTGCAGATACGCAGTATTTT. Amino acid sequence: CASSPTTGGIADTQYF. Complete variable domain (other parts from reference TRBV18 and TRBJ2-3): NAGVMQNPRHLVRRRGQEARLRCSPMKGHSHVYWYRQLPEEGLKFMVYLQKENIIDESGMPKERFSAEFPKEGPSILRIQQVVRGDSAAYFCASSPTTGGIADTQYFGPGTRLTVL.

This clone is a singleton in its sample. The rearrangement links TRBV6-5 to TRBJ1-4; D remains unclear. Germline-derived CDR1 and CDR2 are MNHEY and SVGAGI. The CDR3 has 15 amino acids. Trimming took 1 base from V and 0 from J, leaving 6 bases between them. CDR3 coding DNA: TGTGCCAGCAGTTACTTCCGGGCAACTAATGAAAAACTGTTTTTT. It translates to CASSYFRATNEKLFF.

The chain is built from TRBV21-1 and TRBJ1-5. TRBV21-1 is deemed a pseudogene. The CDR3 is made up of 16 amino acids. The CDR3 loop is CASSKAAGYSNQPQHF. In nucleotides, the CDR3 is TGTGCCAGCAGCAAAGCCGCGGGATATAGCAATCAGCCCCAGCATTTT.

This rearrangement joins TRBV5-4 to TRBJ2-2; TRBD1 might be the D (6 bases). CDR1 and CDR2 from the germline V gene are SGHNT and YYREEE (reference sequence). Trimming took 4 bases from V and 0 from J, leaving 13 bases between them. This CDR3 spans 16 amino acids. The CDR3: CASSLLQGANTGELFF. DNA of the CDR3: TGTGCCAGCAGCCTCCTACAGGGAGCGAACACCGGGGAGCTGTTTTTT.

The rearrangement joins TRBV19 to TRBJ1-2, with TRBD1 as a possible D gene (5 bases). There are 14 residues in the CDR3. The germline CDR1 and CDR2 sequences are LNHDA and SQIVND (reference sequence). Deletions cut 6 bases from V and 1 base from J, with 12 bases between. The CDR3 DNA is TGTGCCAGTAGAAGACAGTCCTATAACTATGGCTACACCTTC. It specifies CASRRQSYNYGYTF.

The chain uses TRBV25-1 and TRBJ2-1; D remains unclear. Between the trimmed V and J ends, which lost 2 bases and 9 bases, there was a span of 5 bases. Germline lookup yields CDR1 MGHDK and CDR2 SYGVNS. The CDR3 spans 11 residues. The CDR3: CASSEAGEQFF. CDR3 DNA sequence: TGTGCCAGCAGTGAAGCCGGTGAGCAGTTCTTC.

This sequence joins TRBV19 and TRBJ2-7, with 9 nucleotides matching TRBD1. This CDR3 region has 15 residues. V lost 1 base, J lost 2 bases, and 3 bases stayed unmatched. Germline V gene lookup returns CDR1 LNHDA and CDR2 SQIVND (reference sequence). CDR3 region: CASSIGGTGTYEQYF. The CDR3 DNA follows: TGTGCCAGTAGTATAGGGGGGACAGGGACCTACGAGCAGTACTTC.

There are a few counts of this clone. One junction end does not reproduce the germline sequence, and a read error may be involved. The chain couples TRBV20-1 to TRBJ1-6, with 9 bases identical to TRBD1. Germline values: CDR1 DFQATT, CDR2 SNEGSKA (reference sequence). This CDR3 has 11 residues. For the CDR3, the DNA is TGCAGTGCTAGAGTTAGGGACAGGGTATTTTTC. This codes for CSARVRDRVFF.

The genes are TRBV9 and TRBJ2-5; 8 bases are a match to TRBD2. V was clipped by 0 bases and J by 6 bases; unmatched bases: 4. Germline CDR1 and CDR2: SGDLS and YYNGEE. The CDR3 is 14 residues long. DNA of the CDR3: TGTGCCAGCAGCGTAGACGATAGCGGGAAGACCCAGTACTTC. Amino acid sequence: CASSVDDSGKTQYF.

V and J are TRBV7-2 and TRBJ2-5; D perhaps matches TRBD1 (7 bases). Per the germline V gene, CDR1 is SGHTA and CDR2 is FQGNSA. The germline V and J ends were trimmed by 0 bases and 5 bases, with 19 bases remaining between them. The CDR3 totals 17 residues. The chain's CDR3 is CASSLAYNARGRETQYF. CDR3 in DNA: TGTGCCAGCAGCTTAGCGTATAACGCCAGGGGGAGGGAGACCCAGTACTTC.

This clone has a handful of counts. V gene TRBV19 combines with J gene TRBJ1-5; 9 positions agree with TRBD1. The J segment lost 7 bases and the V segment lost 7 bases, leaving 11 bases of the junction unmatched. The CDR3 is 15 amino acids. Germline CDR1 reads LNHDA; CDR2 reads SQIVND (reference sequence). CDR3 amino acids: CASIKSWTGVQPQHF. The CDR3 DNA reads TGTGCCAGTATTAAGTCATGGACAGGGGTCCAGCCCCAGCATTTT.

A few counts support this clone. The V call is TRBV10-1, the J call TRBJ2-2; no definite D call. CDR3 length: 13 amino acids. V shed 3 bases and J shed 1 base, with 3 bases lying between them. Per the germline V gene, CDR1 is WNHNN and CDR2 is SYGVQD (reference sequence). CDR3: CASSDGNTGELFF. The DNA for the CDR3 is TGCGCCAGCAGTGACGGGAACACCGGGGAGCTGTTTTTT.

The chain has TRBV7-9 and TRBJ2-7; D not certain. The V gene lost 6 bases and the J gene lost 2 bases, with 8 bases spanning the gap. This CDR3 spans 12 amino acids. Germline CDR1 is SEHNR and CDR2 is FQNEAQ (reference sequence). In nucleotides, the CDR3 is TGTGCCAGCAGTTCCTCCCCCTACGAGCAGTACTTC. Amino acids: CASSSSPYEQYF. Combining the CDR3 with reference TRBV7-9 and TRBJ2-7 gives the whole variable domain DTGVSQNPRHKITKRGQNVTFRCDPISEHNRLYWYRQTLGQGPEFLTYFQNEAQLEKSRLLSDRFSAERPKGSFSTLEIQRTEQGDSAMYLCASSSSPYEQYFGPGTRLTVT.

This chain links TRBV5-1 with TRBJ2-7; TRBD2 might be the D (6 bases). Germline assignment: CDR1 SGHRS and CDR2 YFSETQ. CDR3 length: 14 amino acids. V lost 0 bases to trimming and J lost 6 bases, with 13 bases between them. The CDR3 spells CASSLEGGMGEQYF. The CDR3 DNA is TGCGCCAGCAGCTTGGAAGGAGGGATGGGCGAGCAGTACTTC.

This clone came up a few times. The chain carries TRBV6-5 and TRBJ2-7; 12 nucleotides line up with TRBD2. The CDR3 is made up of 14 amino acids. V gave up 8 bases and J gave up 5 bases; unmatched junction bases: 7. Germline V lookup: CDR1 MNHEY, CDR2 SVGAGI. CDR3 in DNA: TGTGCCAGCCTAGCGGGGGGGCCCCGGAACGAGCAGTACTTC. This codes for CASLAGGPRNEQYF.

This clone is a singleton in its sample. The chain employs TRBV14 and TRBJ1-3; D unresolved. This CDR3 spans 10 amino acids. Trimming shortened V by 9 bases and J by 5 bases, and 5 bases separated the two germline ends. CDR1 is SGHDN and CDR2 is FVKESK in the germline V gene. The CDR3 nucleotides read TGTGCCAGGGCAAGAAACACCATATATTTT. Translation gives CARARNTIYF.

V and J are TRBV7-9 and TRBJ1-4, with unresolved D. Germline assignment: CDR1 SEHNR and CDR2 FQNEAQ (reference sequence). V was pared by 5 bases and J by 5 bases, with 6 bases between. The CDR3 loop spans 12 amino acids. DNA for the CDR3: TGTGCCAGCAGCGGGCGCAATGAAAAACTGTTTTTT. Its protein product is CASSGRNEKLFF. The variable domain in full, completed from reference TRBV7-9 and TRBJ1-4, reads DTGVSQNPRHKITKRGQNVTFRCDPISEHNRLYWYRQTLGQGPEFLTYFQNEAQLEKSRLLSDRFSAERPKGSFSTLEIQRTEQGDSAMYLCASSGRNEKLFFGSGTQLSVL.

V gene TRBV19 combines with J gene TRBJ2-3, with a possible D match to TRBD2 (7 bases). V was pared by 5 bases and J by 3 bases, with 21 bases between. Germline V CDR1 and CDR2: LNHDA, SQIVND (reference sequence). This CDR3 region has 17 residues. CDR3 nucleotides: TGTGCCAGTAGTTCGCTCCCGGGGGGCCGGGGGACAGATACGCAGTATTTT. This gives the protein CASSSLPGGRGTDTQYF.

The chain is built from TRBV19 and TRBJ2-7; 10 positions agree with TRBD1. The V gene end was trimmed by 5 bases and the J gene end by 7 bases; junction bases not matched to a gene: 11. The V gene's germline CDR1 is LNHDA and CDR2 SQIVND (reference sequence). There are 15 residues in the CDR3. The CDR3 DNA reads TGTGCCAGTAGTCTGACAGGGGGCATAGAAGGTGAGCAGTACTTC. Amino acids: CASSLTGGIEGEQYF.

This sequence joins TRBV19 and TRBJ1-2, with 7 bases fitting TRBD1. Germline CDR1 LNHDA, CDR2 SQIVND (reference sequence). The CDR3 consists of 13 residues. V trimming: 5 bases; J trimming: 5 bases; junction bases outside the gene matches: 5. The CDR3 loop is CASSRQGDYGYTF. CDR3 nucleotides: TGTGCCAGTAGTCGCCAGGGGGATTATGGCTACACCTTC.

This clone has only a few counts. The CDR3 here is CASSQDVGSYNSPLHF. The CDR3 nucleotides are TGCGCCAGCAGCCAAGACGTAGGGAGTTATAATTCACCCCTCCACTTT. V and J are TRBV4-1 and TRBJ1-6; D gene unclear. Trimming took 0 bases from V and 4 from J, leaving 10 bases between them. CDR1 is MGHRA, CDR2 YSYEKL, per germline. The CDR3 consists of 16 residues.

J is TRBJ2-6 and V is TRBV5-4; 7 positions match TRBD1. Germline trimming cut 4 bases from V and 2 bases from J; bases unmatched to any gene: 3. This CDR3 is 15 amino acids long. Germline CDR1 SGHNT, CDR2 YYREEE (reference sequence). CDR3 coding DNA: TGTGCCAGCAGCCCTACAGGGGCTGGGGCCAACGTCCTGACTTTC. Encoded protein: CASSPTGAGANVLTF.

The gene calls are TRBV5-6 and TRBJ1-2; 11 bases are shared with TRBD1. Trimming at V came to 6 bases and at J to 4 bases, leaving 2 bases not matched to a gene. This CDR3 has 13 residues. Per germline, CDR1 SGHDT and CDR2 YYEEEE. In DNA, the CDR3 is TGTGCCAGCAACGGACAGGGGGCCTATGGCTACACCTTC. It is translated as CASNGQGAYGYTF.

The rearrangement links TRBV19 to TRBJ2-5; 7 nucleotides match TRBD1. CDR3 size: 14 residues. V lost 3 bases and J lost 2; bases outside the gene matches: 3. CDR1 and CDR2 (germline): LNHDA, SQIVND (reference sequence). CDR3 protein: CASSIGTAQETQYF. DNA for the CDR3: TGTGCCAGTAGTATCGGGACAGCACAAGAGACCCAGTACTTC.

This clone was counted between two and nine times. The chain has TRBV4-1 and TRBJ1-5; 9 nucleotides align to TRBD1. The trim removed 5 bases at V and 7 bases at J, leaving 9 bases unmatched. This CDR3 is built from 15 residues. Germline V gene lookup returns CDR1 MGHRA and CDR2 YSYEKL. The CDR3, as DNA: TGCGCCAGCAGCGAGGAAACAGGGGGCTGGCAGCCCCAGCATTTT. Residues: CASSEETGGWQPQHF.

The CDR3 nucleotides are TGTGCCAGCAAGGGCGGGGCTAACACCGGGGAGCTGTTTTTT. This sequence encodes CASKGGANTGELFF. The genes are TRBV2 and TRBJ2-2, with D maybe TRBD2 (6 bases). This CDR3 region has 14 residues. CDR1 and CDR2 from the germline V gene are SNHLY and FYNNEI. V was shortened by 7 bases and J by 2 bases, with 11 bases between the two germline ends.

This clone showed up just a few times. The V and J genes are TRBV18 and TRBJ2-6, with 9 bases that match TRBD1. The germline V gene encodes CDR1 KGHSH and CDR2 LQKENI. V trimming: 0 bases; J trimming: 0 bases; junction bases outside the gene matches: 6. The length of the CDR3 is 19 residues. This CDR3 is CASSPPTGGLSSGANVLTF. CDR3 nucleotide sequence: TGTGCCAGCTCACCACCGACAGGGGGGTTATCCTCTGGGGCCAACGTCCTGACTTTC.

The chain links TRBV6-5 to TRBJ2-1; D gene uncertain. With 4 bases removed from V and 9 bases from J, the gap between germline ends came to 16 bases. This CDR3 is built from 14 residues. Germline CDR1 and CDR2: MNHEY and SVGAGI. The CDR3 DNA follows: TGTGCCAGCAGTTCCACCTTCTCGGGTACTGAGCAGTTCTTC. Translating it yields CASSSTFSGTEQFF.

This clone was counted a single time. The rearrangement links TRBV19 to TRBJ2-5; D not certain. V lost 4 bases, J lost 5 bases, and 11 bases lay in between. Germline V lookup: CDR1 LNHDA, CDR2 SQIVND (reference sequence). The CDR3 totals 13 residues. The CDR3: CASSTYGLETQYF. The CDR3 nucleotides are TGTGCCAGTAGTACTTACGGTTTGGAGACCCAGTACTTC.